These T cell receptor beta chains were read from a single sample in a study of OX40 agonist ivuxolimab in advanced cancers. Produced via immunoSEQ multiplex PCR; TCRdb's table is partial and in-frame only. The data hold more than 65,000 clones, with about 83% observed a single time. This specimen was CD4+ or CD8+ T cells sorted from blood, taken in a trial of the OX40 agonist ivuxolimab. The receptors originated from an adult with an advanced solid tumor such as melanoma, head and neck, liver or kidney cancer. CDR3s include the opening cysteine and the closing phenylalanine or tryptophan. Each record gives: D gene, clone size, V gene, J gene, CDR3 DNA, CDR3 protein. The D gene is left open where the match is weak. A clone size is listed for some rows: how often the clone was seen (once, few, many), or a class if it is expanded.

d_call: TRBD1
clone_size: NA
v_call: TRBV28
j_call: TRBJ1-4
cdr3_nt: TGTGCCAGCAGTACTCTCGGGACAGTTAATGAAAAACTGTTTTTT
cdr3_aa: CASSTLGTVNEKLFF

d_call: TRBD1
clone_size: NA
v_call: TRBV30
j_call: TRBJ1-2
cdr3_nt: TGTGCCTGGAGGGACAGGACCATCTATGGCTACACCTTC
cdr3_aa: CAWRDRTIYGYTF

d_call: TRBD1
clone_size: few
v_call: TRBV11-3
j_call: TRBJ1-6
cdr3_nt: TGTGCCAGCAGCTCGGACAGGGGATCACCCCTCCACTTT
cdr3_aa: CASSSDRGSPLHF

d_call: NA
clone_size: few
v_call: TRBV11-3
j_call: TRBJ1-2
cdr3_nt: TGTGCCAGCAGCCAGGACGAGTGGGGCGGCTACACCTTC
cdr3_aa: CASSQDEWGGYTF

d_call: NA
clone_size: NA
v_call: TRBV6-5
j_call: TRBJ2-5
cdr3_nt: TGTGCCAGCAGTTATACAGGCTTCGAGACCCAGTACTTC
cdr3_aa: CASSYTGFETQYF

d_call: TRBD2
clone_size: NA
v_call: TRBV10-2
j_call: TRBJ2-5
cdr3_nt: TGCGCCAGCAGAGATCCTAGCGGGAGTTTTGAGACCCAGTACTTC
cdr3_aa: CASRDPSGSFETQYF

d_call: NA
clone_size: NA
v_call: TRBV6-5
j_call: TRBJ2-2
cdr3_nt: TGTGCCAGCACTCCCGGGCCAACGAACACCGGGGAGCTGTTTTTT
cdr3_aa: CASTPGPTNTGELFF

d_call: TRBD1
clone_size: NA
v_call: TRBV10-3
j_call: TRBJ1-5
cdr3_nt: TGTGCCATCAGTGAGTATGACAGGGAAAATCAGCCCCAGCATTTT
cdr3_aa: CAISEYDRENQPQHF

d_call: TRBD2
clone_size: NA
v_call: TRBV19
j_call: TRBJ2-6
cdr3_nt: TGTGCCAGTGACAAGACTAGCGGGAGAACTGGGGCCAACGTCCTGACTTTC
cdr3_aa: CASDKTSGRTGANVLTF

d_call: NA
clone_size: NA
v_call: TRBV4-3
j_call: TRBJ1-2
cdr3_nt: TGCGCCAGCAGCCAAGGACCAACCTTCTATGGCTACACCTTC
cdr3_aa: CASSQGPTFYGYTF

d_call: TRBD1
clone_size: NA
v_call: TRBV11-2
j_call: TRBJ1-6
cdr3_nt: TGTGCCAGCAGCTTTGGGACAGGGAGTAGTAGTTCACCCCTCCACTTT
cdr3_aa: CASSFGTGSSSSPLHF

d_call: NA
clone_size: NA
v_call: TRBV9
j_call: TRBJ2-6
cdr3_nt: TGTGCCAGCAGCGTAGACAGTTTGAGGCGGGGCCCTGGGGCCAACGTCCTGACTTTC
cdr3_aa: CASSVDSLRRGPGANVLTF

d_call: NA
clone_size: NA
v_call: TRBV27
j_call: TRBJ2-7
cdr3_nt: TGTGCCAGCAGGGAGTGGGAGCGCGACGAGCAGTACTTC
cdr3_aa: CASREWERDEQYF

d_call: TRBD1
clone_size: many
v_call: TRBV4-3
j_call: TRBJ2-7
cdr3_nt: TGCGCCAGCAGCCAAGAGTACAGGGGAACCTACGAGCAGTACTTC
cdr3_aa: CASSQEYRGTYEQYF

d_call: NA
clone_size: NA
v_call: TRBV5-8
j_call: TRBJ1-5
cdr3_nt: TGTGCCAGCAGCTTACAACCTTATAGCAATCAGCCCCAGCATTTT
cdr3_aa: CASSLQPYSNQPQHF

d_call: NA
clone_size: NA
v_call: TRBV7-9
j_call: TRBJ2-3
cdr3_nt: TGTGCCAGCAGCTTAGGGGGAATTAGCACAGATACGCAGTATTTT
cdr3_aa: CASSLGGISTDTQYF

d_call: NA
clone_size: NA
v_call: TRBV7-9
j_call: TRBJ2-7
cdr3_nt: TGTGCCAGCAGCTTACAGGGTCCCTCCTACGAGCAGTACTTC
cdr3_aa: CASSLQGPSYEQYF

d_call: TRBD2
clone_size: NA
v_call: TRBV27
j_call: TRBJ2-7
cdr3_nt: TGTGCCAGCAGTTTAGCGGGAGTTTACGAGCAGTACTTC
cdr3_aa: CASSLAGVYEQYF

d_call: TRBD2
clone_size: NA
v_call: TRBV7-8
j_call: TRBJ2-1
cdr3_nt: TGTGCCAGCAGCCTCCTAGCGGGGTCGCACAATGAGCAGTTCTTC
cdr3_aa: CASSLLAGSHNEQFF

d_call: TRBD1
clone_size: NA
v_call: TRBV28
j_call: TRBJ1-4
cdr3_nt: TGTGCCAGCACCCAATGGACAGGGCAGAATGAAAAACTGTTTTTT
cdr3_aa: CASTQWTGQNEKLFF